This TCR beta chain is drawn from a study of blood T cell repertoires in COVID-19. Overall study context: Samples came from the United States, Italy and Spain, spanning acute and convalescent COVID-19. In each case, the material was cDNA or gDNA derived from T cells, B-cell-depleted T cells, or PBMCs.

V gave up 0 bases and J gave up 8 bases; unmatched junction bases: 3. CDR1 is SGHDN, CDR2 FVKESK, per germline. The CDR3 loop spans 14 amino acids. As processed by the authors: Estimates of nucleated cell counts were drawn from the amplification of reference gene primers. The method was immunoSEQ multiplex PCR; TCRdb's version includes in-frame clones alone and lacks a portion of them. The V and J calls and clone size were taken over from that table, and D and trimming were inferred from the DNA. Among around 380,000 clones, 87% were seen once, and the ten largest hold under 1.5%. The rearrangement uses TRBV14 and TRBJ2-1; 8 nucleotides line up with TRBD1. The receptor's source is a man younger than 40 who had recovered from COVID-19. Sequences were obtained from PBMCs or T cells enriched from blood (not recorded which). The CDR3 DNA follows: TGTGCCAGCAGCCAAGATTGGGACAGGCATGAGCAGTTCTTC. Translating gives CASSQDWDRHEQFF.